A single sample is the source of the 27 T cell receptor beta chains below, sequenced in a study of T cell responses to AZD1222 COVID-19 vaccine. Sequencing used immunoSEQ multiplex PCR; TCRdb keeps in-frame clones, though not all of them. The sample contains around 20,000 clones, about four fifths of which appear only once. This sample comprised peripheral blood, obtained 28 days after the second AZD1222 dose. The origin of the receptors is an adult who received the AZD1222 COVID-19 vaccine.

The table lists this clone with a count of one. J is TRBJ1-1 and V is TRBV30, with 8 bases identical to TRBD1. Germline V CDR1 and CDR2: GTSNPN, SVGIG (reference sequence). J lost 3 bases, V lost 0 bases, and 3 bases had no gene match. This CDR3 is built from 14 residues. The chain's CDR3 is CAWSVQGADTEAFF. The CDR3 bases are TGTGCCTGGAGTGTGCAGGGGGCGGACACTGAAGCTTTCTTT.

This rearrangement joins TRBV5-1 to TRBJ1-3, with TRBD1 matching 8 bases. CDR1 and CDR2 from the germline V gene are SGHRS and YFSETQ. This CDR3 comprises 15 residues. Losses at the gene ends were 4 bases for V and 4 bases for J; bases not matched to a gene: 7. Here the CDR3 DNA reads TGCGCCAGCAGCCATCCCGGGACAGGAGGAAACACCATATATTTT. This sequence encodes CASSHPGTGGNTIYF.

This chain links TRBV7-9 with TRBJ2-1, with 8 bases that match TRBD2. V shed 0 bases and J 3 bases; nucleotides not matched to a gene: 10. This CDR3 has 18 residues. The germline CDR1 and CDR2 sequences are SEHNR and FQNEAQ (reference sequence). CDR3 in amino acids: CASSLAIGGRPYYNEQFF. Here the CDR3 DNA reads TGTGCCAGCAGCTTAGCCATAGGCGGGAGGCCTTACTACAATGAGCAGTTCTTC.

The rearrangement uses TRBV24-1 and TRBJ2-2; 7 bases fit TRBD1. CDR3 size: 18 residues. J was trimmed by 1 base and V by 0 bases; bases with no gene match: 7. Looked up from germline, CDR1 is KGHDR and CDR2 is SFDVKD. The CDR3 here is CATSDLPGRQGNTGELFF. The DNA of the CDR3 is TGTGCCACCAGTGATTTGCCGGGGAGACAGGGGAACACCGGGGAGCTGTTTTTT.

The chain has TRBV14 and TRBJ2-3; no definite D call. Germline CDR1 and CDR2: SGHDN and FVKESK. Trimming shortened V by 5 bases and J by 14 bases, and 20 bases separated the two germline ends. CDR3 length equals 13 residues. CDR3 coding DNA: TGTGCCAGCAGCGACCAAGCATCCACATTCCTGTATTTT. Encoded protein: CASSDQASTFLYF. Combining the CDR3 with reference TRBV14 and TRBJ2-3 gives the whole variable domain EAGVTQFPSHSVIEKGQTVTLRCDPISGHDNLYWYRRVMGKEIKFLLHFVKESKQDESGMPNNRFLAERTGGTYSTLKVQPAELEDSGVYFCASSDQASTFLYFGPGTRLTVL.

This chain connects TRBV2 to TRBJ1-6; possible D gene TRBD1, 5 bases. V gave up 3 bases and J gave up 0 bases, with 12 bases separating them. Germline V gene sequence: CDR1 SNHLY, CDR2 FYNNEI. CDR3 size: 17 residues. CDR3 region: CASSEAGPSSYNSPLHF. CDR3 in DNA: TGTGCCAGCAGTGAGGCAGGGCCGAGCTCCTATAATTCACCCCTCCACTTT. The full variable domain, completed using reference TRBV2 and TRBJ1-6, is EPEVTQTPSHQVTQMGQEVILRCVPISNHLYFYWYRQILGQKVEFLVSFYNNEISEKSEIFDDQFSVERPDGSNFTLKIRSTKLEDSAMYFCASSEAGPSSYNSPLHFGNGTRLTVT.

The chain carries TRBV18 and TRBJ1-2; no definite D call. Germline V CDR1 and CDR2: KGHSH, LQKENI. The CDR3 totals 14 residues. Trimming pared 2 bases from V and 2 bases from J, leaving 9 bases between. The CDR3, as DNA: TGTGCCAGCTCACCATCGATACAGAACTATGGCTACACCTTC. Its translation: CASSPSIQNYGYTF.

The rearrangement uses TRBV6-2 or TRBV6-3 and TRBJ2-7; maybe TRBD2 (7 bases). The CDR3 runs 16 residues. Germline CDR1 MNHEY, CDR2 SVGEGT. V was cut by 2 bases and J by 0 bases, with 14 bases left in between. The CDR3 is CASSYPLAGASYEQYF. The DNA of the CDR3 is TGTGCCAGCAGTTACCCGCTTGCGGGGGCCTCCTACGAGCAGTACTTC.

This sequence joins TRBV6-5 and TRBJ1-1; D is unclear. The germline CDR1 and CDR2 sequences are MNHEY and SVGAGI. V was clipped by 4 bases and J by 3 bases, with 9 bases between them. The CDR3 is 13 amino acids. CDR3 DNA sequence: TGTGCCAGCAGTTGGGTTGGATACACTGAAGCTTTCTTT. As protein: CASSWVGYTEAFF.

The gene calls are TRBV10-3 and TRBJ2-1; D could derive from TRBD1 or TRBD2 (5 bases each). The CDR3 loop spans 15 amino acids. Germline V lookup: CDR1 ENHRY, CDR2 SYGVKD. Trimming cost V 5 bases and J 2 bases, with 13 bases left between them. The CDR3, as DNA: TGTGCCATCAGTCCCTCCGGGACCACCTACAATGAGCAGTTCTTC. It translates to CAISPSGTTYNEQFF.

This clone occurred a few times. The chain joins TRBV6-5 to TRBJ1-3; D gene ambiguous. CDR1 and CDR2 from the germline V gene are MNHEY and SVGAGI. The V end lost 0 bases, the J end lost 3 bases, and 6 bases lay between the germline ends. The CDR3 is 14 amino acids. CDR3 amino acids: CASSYSSSGNTIYF. As DNA, the CDR3 is TGTGCCAGCAGTTACTCGAGCAGTGGAAACACCATATATTTT.

The chain has TRBV7-7 and TRBJ2-2, with TRBD1 as a possible D gene (6 bases). The CDR3 sequence is 15 residues long. V gave up 5 bases and J gave up 1 base, with 11 bases separating them. Germline V gene lookup returns CDR1 SSHAT and CDR2 FNYEAQ (reference sequence). The CDR3 here is CASSRTTGNTGELFF. In nucleotides, the CDR3 is TGTGCCAGCAGCCGAACGACAGGGAACACCGGGGAGCTGTTTTTT.

The chain joins TRBV19 to TRBJ1-6; D gene uncertain. Trimming stripped 6 bases from V and 3 bases from J, with 9 bases between. Per germline, CDR1 LNHDA and CDR2 SQIVND (reference sequence). The CDR3 totals 14 residues. This CDR3 reads CASSPAVYNSPLHF. CDR3 bases: TGTGCCAGTAGCCCGGCCGTCTATAATTCACCCCTCCACTTT.

The chain recombines TRBV11-2 with TRBJ2-1; the D gene is possibly TRBD2 (5 bases). Germline V gene data show CDR1 as SGHAT and CDR2 as FQNNGV. CDR3 length: 16 residues. V shed 6 bases and J shed 1 base, with 16 bases lying between them. The CDR3 DNA reads TGTGCCAGCAGTTCGGGGTCACAGCTTTCCTACAATGAGCAGTTCTTC. Protein sequence: CASSSGSQLSYNEQFF.

V and J are TRBV5-8 and TRBJ1-2, with 8 positions matching TRBD1. V was clipped by 2 bases and J by 6 bases; unmatched bases: 3. Germline values: CDR1 SGHTS, CDR2 YDEGEE. This CDR3 has 13 residues. Here the CDR3 reads CASSFGQGDGYTF. Here the CDR3 DNA reads TGTGCCAGCAGCTTCGGACAGGGCGATGGCTACACCTTC. The full variable domain, its missing parts supplied by reference TRBV5-8 and TRBJ1-2, is EAGVTQSPTHLIKTRGQQATLRCSPISGHTSVYWYQQALGLGLQFLLWYDEGEERNRGNFPPRFSGRQFPNYSSELNVNALELEDSALYLCASSFGQGDGYTFGSGTRLTVV.

In its sample, this clone was seen a few times. The chain uses TRBV25-1 and TRBJ2-7, with D unresolved. Trimming pared 3 bases from V and 2 bases from J, leaving 2 bases between. In germline, CDR1 is MGHDK, CDR2 SYGVNS. This CDR3 region has 11 residues. CDR3 bases: TGTGCCAGCAGTGATACCTACGAGCAGTACTTC. This encodes CASSDTYEQYF.

This chain joins TRBV27 and TRBJ1-4; no definite D call. This CDR3 comprises 12 residues. The germline V and J ends were trimmed by 7 bases and 9 bases, with 12 bases remaining between them. The V gene's germline CDR1 is MNHEY and CDR2 SMNVEV (reference sequence). CDR3 in amino acids: CASMDFRKKLFF. In DNA, the CDR3 is TGTGCCAGCATGGACTTCAGGAAAAAACTGTTTTTT. Full variable domain (remainder filled in from reference TRBV27 and TRBJ1-4): EAQVTQNPRYLITVTGKKLTVTCSQNMNHEYMSWYRQDPGLGLRQIYYSMNVEVTDKGDVPEGYKVSRKEKRNFPLILESPSPNQTSLYFCASMDFRKKLFFGSGTQLSVL.

The chain couples TRBV7-6 to TRBJ2-7; 9 bases line up with TRBD1. Germline-derived CDR1 and CDR2 are SGHVS and FNYEAQ. With 3 bases clipped from V and 2 bases from J, the junction kept 8 bases outside the gene matches. This CDR3 has 16 residues. CDR3 in amino acids: CASSLGRDRATYEQYF. Here the CDR3 DNA reads TGTGCCAGCAGCTTGGGCCGGGACAGGGCAACCTACGAGCAGTACTTC. The whole variable domain, filled in from reference TRBV7-6 and TRBJ2-7, reads GAGVSQSPRYKVTKRGQDVALRCDPISGHVSLYWYRQALGQGPEFLTYFNYEAQQDKSGLPNDRFSAERPEGSISTLTIQRTEQRDSAMYRCASSLGRDRATYEQYFGPGTRLTVT.

This chain joins TRBV12-3 or TRBV12-4 and TRBJ2-7; D is ambiguous. Trimming took off 6 bases at V and 2 bases at J, with 11 bases between the two ends. CDR3 size: 13 residues. The CDR3: CASRQTETYEQYF. DNA of the CDR3: TGTGCCAGCAGACAGACCGAGACCTACGAGCAGTACTTC.

This rearrangement joins TRBV4-3 to TRBJ2-3; TRBD1 or TRBD2 may be the D gene (5 bases each). This CDR3 is built from 16 residues. Germline V CDR1 and CDR2: LGHNA, YSLEER. V was shortened by 3 bases and J by 0 bases, with 13 bases between the two germline ends. The CDR3 sequence: CASSQGVGRSTDTQYF. The CDR3 bases are TGCGCCAGCAGCCAGGGGGTGGGTCGGAGCACAGATACGCAGTATTTT.

The rearrangement uses TRBV6-2 or TRBV6-3 and TRBJ1-2; 8 nucleotides line up with TRBD1. This CDR3 is built from 15 residues. Germline CDR1 MNHEY, CDR2 SVGEGT. V lost 6 bases and J lost 5; bases outside the gene matches: 11. In DNA form, the CDR3 reads TGTGCCAGCAGCCCCTTCAGGGGGCGCGGATATGGCTACACCTTC. Its translation is CASSPFRGRGYGYTF.

The chain is built from TRBV20-1 and TRBJ1-2; D is undetermined. Germline V gene data show CDR1 as DFQATT and CDR2 as SNEGSKA (reference sequence). This CDR3 has 14 amino acids. Between the trimmed V and J ends, which lost 3 bases and 4 bases, there was a span of 15 bases. The CDR3 loop reads CSASEWEGGYGYTF. The CDR3 region has the DNA TGCAGTGCTAGTGAATGGGAGGGTGGCTATGGCTACACCTTC.

This rearrangement joins TRBV4-1 to TRBJ2-7; no definite D call. With 0 bases removed from V and 1 base from J, the gap between germline ends came to 13 bases. CDR1 MGHRA and CDR2 YSYEKL come from the germline V gene. The CDR3 sequence is 16 residues long. CDR3 sequence reads: CASSQDQLTVSYEQYF. The CDR3, as DNA: TGCGCCAGCAGCCAAGATCAACTCACCGTATCCTACGAGCAGTACTTC.

V is TRBV7-2 and J is TRBJ2-7, with 8 bases aligning to TRBD1. Germline loops: CDR1 SGHTA, CDR2 FQGNSA. J was trimmed by 4 bases and V by 5 bases; bases with no gene match: 7. The CDR3 is made up of 14 amino acids. The CDR3 DNA reads TGTGCCAGCAGCCATGGACAGGGTCGGTACGAGCAGTACTTC. Residues: CASSHGQGRYEQYF.

The rearrangement joins TRBV24-1 to TRBJ2-2, with 8 bases that match TRBD2. CDR1 KGHDR and CDR2 SFDVKD come from the germline V gene. CDR3 length: 20 residues. The ends lost 1 base at V and 5 bases at J; junction bases unmatched: 17. In DNA, the CDR3 is TGTGCCACCAGTGATTTTTCCCTATTGACGGGAGGGCCGGGGACCGGGGAGCTGTTTTTT. Its translation is CATSDFSLLTGGPGTGELFF.

The gene calls are TRBV3-1 (or the pseudogene TRBV3-2) and TRBJ2-5; D assignment may be TRBD1 or TRBD2 (5 bases each). Trimming took 2 bases from V and 1 from J, leaving 8 bases between them. The CDR3 is made up of 14 amino acids. The germline CDR1 and CDR2 sequences are LGHDT and YNNKEL (reference sequence). This CDR3 is CASSQPGPQETQYF. The CDR3 DNA follows: TGTGCCAGCAGCCAACCGGGACCCCAAGAGACCCAGTACTTC.

The rearrangement uses TRBV3-1 (or the pseudogene TRBV3-2) and TRBJ2-1; 16 bases are a match to TRBD2. There are 18 residues in the CDR3. Germline CDR1 is LGHDT and CDR2 is YNNKEL (reference sequence). The J segment lost 5 bases and the V segment lost 3 bases, leaving 7 bases of the junction unmatched. CDR3 nucleotide sequence: TGTGCCAGCAGCCAGGGACTAGCGGGAGGGCCTAGGGACAATGAGCAGTTCTTC. Its protein product is CASSQGLAGGPRDNEQFF.